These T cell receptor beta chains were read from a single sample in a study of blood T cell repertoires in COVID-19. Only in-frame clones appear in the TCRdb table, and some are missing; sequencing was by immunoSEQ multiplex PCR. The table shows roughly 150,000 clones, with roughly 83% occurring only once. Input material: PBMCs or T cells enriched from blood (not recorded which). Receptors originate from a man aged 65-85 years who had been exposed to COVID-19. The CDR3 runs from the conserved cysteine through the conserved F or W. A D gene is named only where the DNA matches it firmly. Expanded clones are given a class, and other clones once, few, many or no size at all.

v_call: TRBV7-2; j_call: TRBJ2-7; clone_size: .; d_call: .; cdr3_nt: TGTGCCAGCAGCTTAGATCCGACAGTCTCCTACGAGCAGTACTTC; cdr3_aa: CASSLDPTVSYEQYF
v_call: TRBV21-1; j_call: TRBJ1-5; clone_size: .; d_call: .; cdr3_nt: TGTGCCAGCAGACGGAGGGAAGGGTACACGAATCAGCCCCAGCATTTT; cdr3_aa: CASRRREGYTNQPQHF
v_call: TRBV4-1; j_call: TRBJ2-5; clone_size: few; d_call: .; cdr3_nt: TGCGCCAGCAGCCAAGAGGGGACAGGCGGGGGAGAGACCCAGTACTTC; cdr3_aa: CASSQEGTGGGETQYF
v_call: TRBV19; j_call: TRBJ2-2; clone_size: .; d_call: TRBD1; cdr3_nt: TGTGCCAGTAGGGACAGGGGGCCCCCCGGGGAGCTGTTTTTT; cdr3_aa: CASRDRGPPGELFF
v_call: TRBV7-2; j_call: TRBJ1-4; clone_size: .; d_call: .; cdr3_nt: TGTGCCAGCAGCGTCGGGACACCCGAAAAACTGTTTTTT; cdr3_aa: CASSVGTPEKLFF
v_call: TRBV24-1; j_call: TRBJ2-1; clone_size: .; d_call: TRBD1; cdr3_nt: TGTGCCACGGCCGGGACAGGGGGCTACAATGAGCAGTTCTTC; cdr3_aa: CATAGTGGYNEQFF
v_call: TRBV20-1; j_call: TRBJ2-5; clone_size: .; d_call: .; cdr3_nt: TGCAGTGGTACTAGTAGAGAGACCCAGTACTTC; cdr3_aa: CSGTSRETQYF
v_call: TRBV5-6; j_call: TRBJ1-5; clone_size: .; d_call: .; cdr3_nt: TGTGCCAGCAGCTTGCATGGAGGTGTACAGCCCCAGCATTTT; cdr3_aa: CASSLHGGVQPQHF
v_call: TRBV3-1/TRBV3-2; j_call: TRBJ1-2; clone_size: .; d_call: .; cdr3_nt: TGTGCCAGCAGCCAAGCCGGGGGGACTAACTATGGCTACACCTTC; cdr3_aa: CASSQAGGTNYGYTF
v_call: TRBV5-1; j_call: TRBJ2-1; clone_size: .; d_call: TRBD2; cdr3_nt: TGCGCCAGCAGCCTACCGGGACTAGCGAGAGTCAATGAGCAGTTCTTC; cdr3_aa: CASSLPGLARVNEQFF
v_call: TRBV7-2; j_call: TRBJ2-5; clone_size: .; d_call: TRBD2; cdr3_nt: TGTGCCAGCAGCCCCGGGACTAGCAGTCCCCAGTACTTC; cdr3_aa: CASSPGTSSPQYF
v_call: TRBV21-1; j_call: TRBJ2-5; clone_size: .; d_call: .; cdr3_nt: TGTGCCAGCAGCAAAGCCTCTCTGTTTCAAGAGACCCAGTACTTC; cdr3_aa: CASSKASLFQETQYF
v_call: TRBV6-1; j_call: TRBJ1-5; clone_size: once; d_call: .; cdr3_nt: TGTGCCAGCAGTGACCCGACAGGTTTTTATAGCAATCAGCCCCAGCATTTT; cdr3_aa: CASSDPTGFYSNQPQHF
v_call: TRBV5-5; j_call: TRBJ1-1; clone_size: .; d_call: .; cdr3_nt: TGTGCCAGCAGCTCTGGGGGGGGCCTAGCCCCTAACACTGAAGCTTTCTTT; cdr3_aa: CASSSGGGLAPNTEAFF
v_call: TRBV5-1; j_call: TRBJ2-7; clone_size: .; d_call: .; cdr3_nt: TGCGCCAGCAGCCCTATAGACGAGGGCTACGAGCAGTACTTC; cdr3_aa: CASSPIDEGYEQYF
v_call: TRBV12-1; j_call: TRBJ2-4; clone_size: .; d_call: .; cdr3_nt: TGTGCCAGCAGCAACGAGACAGGGGGTATAGCCAAAAACATTCAGTACTTC; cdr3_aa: CASSNETGGIAKNIQYF
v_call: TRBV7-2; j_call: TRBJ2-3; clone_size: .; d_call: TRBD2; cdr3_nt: TGTGCCAGCAGCGTCGGACTAGCGGGGGGAACAGATACGCAGTATTTT; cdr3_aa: CASSVGLAGGTDTQYF
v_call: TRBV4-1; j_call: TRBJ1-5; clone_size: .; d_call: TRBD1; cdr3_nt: TGCGCCAGCAGCCAAGCTAGGACAGGGATCGATCAGCCCCAGCATTTT; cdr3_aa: CASSQARTGIDQPQHF
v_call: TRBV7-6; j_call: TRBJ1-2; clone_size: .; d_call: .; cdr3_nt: TGTGCCAGCAGCTTTTCCGATGGCTACACCTTC; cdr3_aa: CASSFSDGYTF
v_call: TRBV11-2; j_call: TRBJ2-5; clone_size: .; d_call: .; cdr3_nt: TGTGCCAGCAGCTCGAGGACTAAAAGCCGGGAGACCCAGTACTTC; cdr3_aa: CASSSRTKSRETQYF
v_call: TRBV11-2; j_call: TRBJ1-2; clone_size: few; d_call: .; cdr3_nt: TGTGCCAGCAGCTTGGGCGGGCGGGGGAATGGCTACACCTTC; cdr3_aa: CASSLGGRGNGYTF
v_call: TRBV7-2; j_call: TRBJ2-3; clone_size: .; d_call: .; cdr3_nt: TGTGCCAGCAGCGCCCAGGGTTCTAGCACAGATACGCAGTATTTT; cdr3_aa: CASSAQGSSTDTQYF
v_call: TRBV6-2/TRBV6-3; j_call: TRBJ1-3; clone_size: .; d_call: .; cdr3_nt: TGTGCCAGCAGTACGGACAGCACTGGAAACACCATATATTTT; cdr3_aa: CASSTDSTGNTIYF
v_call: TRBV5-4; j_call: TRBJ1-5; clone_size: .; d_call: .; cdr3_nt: TGTGCCAGCAGCTTGGAGCCAGGAGGGAGCAATCAGCCCCAGCATTTT; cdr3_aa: CASSLEPGGSNQPQHF
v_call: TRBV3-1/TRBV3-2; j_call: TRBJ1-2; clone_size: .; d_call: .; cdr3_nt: TGTGCCAGCAGCCAAGATCTTAATACAGATGGCTACACCTTC; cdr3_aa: CASSQDLNTDGYTF
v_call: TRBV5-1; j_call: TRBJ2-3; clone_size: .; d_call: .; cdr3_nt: TGCGCCAGCAGCTTGGGGGCAGCTGATACGCAGTATTTT; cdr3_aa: CASSLGAADTQYF
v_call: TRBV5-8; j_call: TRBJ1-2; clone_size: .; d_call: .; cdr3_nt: TGTGCCAGCAGCTTGTCCCAGGGCTATGGCTACACCTTC; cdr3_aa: CASSLSQGYGYTF
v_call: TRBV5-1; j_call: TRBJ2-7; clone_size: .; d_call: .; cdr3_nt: TGCGCCAGCAGCCAGGGGTTTTTAAGGGATGCTTCCTACGAGCAGTACTTC; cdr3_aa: CASSQGFLRDASYEQYF
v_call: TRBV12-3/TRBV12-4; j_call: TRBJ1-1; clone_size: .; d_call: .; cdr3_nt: TGTGCCAGCAGTCCCAGGGACACTGAAGCTTTCTTT; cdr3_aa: CASSPRDTEAFF
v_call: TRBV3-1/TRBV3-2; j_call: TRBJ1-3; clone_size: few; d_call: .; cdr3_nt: TGTGCCAGCAGCCTGGACCAGGGAATCAATGGAAACACCATATATTTT; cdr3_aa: CASSLDQGINGNTIYF
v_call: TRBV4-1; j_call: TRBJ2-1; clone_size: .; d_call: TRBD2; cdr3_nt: TGCGCCATCCCCCTAGCGGGGTCCTACAATGAGCAGTTCTTC; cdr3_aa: CAIPLAGSYNEQFF
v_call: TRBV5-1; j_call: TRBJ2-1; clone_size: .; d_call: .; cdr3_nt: TGCGCCAGCAGCCTTCTGGGAGAGGCTACGTATGAGCAGTTCTTC; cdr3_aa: CASSLLGEATYEQFF
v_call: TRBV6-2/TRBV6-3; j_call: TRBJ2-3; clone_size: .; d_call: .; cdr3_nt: TGTGCCAGCAGTTACTCGATGGGAGCGGGAGATACGCAGTATTTT; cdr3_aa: CASSYSMGAGDTQYF
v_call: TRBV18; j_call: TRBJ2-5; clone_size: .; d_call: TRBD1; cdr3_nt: TGTGCCAGCTCACCCCAGGGGGTACAAGAGACCCAGTACTTC; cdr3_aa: CASSPQGVQETQYF
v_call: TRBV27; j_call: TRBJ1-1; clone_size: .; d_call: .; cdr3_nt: TGTGCCAGCAGTTTAGAAGGGGAATTGGGCACTGAAGCTTTCTTT; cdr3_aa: CASSLEGELGTEAFF
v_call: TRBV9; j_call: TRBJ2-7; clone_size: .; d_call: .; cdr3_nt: TGTGCCAGCAGCGTAGCCCCCCAGGGGAACTACGAGCAGTACTTC; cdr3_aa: CASSVAPQGNYEQYF
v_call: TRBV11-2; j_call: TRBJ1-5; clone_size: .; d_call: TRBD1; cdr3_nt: TGTGCCAGCAGCTTAGGTACAGGGGGAAATCAGCCCCAGCATTTT; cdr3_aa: CASSLGTGGNQPQHF
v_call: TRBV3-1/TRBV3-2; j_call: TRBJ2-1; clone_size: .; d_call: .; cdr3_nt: TGTGCCAGCAGCCAGCCATATAGCTCCTACAATGAGCAGTTCTTC; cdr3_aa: CASSQPYSSYNEQFF
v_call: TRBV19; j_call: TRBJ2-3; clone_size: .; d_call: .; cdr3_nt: TGTGCCAGTAGTATCGGGGGGCGGCGGGGCAACACAGATACGCAGTATTTT; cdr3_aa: CASSIGGRRGNTDTQYF
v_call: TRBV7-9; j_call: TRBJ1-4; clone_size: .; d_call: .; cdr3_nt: TGTGCCAGCAGCTTAGCAGGGGGTGAAAAACTGTTTTTT; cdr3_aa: CASSLAGGEKLFF
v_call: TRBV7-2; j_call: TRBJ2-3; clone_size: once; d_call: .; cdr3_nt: TGTGCCAGCAGCTTAGCGGCAGGGGTTCGCAGCACAGATACGCAGTATTTT; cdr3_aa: CASSLAAGVRSTDTQYF
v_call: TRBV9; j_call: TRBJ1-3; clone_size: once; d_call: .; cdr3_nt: TGTGCCAGCAGCGTAGAGGAGTCAGGGTCCCCATTCTCTGGAAACACCATATATTTT; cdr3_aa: CASSVEESGSPFSGNTIYF
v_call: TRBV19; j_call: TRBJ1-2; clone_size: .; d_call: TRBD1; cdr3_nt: TGTGCCACTGGGACAGGGGCCGCGGATGGCTACACCTTC; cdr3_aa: CATGTGAADGYTF
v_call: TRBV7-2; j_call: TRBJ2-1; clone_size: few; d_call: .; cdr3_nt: TGTGCCAGCAGCTTAGACCCCGGAGGGAGAGGACTTAGGGAGCAGTTCTTC; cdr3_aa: CASSLDPGGRGLREQFF
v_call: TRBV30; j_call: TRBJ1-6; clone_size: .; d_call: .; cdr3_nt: TGTGCCTGGAGTAGGGGAGGCAACTATAATTCACCCCTCCACTTT; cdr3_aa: CAWSRGGNYNSPLHF
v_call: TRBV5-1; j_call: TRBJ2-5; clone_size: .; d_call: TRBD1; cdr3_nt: TGCGCCAGCACCTGGTCCGGGGACAGGCAAGAGACCCAGTACTTC; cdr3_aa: CASTWSGDRQETQYF